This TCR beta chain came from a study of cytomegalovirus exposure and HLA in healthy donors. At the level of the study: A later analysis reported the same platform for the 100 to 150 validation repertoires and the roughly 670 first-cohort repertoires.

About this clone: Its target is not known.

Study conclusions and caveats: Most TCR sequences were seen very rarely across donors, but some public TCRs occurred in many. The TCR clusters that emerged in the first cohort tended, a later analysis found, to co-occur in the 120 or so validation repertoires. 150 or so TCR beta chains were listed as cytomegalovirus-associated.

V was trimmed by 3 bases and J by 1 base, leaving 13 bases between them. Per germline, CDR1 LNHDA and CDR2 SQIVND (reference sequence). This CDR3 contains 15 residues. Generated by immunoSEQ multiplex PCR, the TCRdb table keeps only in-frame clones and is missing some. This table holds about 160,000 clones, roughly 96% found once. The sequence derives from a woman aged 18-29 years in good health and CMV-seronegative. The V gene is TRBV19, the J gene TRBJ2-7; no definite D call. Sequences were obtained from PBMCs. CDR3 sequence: CASSILADESYEQYF. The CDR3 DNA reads TGTGCCAGTAGTATCTTGGCGGATGAGTCCTACGAGCAGTACTTC.